The source of this TCR beta chain is a study of T cells in localized non-small cell lung cancer. Measured with immunoSEQ multiplex PCR; TCRdb has only the in-frame clones, and not every one. The sample shows about 45,000 clones, 81% of them seen only once. This clone was seen more than once but under ten times. V was clipped by 2 bases and J by 4 bases, with 13 bases between them. The CDR3 is made up of 15 amino acids. Germline V lookup: CDR1 MNHEY, CDR2 SMNVEV (reference sequence). The chain is built from TRBV27 and TRBJ2-3; D call uncertain. This TCR was sampled from a man between 40 and 69 years old with stage III lung adenocarcinoma. Sequences were derived from peripheral blood mononuclear cells, sampled before any cancer treatment. CDR3 in amino acids: CASSLVRAVPDTQYF. The CDR3 DNA reads as TGTGCCAGCAGTTTAGTCAGAGCCGTTCCAGATACGCAGTATTTT.